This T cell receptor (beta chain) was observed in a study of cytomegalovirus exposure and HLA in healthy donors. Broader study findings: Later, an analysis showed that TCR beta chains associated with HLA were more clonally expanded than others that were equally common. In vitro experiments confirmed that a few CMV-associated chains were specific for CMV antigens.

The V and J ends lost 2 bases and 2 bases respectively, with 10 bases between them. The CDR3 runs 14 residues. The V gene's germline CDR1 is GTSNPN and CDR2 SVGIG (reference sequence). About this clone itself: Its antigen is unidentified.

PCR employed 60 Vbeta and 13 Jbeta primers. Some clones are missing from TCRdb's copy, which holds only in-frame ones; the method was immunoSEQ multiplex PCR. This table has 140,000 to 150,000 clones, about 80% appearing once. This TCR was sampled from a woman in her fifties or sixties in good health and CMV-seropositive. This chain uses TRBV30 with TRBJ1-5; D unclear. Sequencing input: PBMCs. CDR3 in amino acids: CAWSRGVGNQPQHF. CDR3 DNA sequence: TGTGCCTGGAGTCGGGGAGTGGGCAATCAGCCCCAGCATTTT.